The 18 T cell receptor beta chains below all came from one sample that was sequenced in a study of T cell responses to AZD1222 COVID-19 vaccine. The assay was immunoSEQ multiplex PCR, and TCRdb's table has in-frame clones only and misses some. The sample lists some 90,000 clones, 88% occurring once. Source: peripheral blood, taken on day 0 of AZD1222 vaccination. Receptors originate from an adult in good health.

This chain links TRBV5-5 with TRBJ2-7, with 8 nucleotides matching TRBD1. The J segment lost 5 bases and the V segment lost 0 bases, leaving 7 bases of the junction unmatched. The CDR3 totals 15 residues. In germline, CDR1 is SGHKS, CDR2 YYEKEE (reference sequence). CDR3 region: CASSLVATGVHEQYF. The CDR3 nucleotides read TGTGCCAGCAGCTTGGTAGCGACAGGGGTCCACGAGCAGTACTTC.

The chain combines TRBV12-3 or TRBV12-4 with TRBJ1-2; a possible D gene is TRBD1 (6 bases). Trimming left V 5 bases short and J 7 bases short, with 14 bases between. This CDR3 is built from 13 residues. DNA for the CDR3: TGTGCCAGCAGTAATCCCGGGGGGGCTGGCTACACCTTC. Translated: CASSNPGGAGYTF.

The CDR3, as DNA: TGTGCCAGCAGCTTAGCTAGGGCAGATACGCAGTATTTT. Its protein product is CASSLARADTQYF. The rearrangement uses TRBV11-2 and TRBJ2-3, with D uncertain. CDR1 is SGHAT and CDR2 is FQNNGV in the germline V gene. The CDR3 runs 13 residues. Trimming took off 1 base at V and 4 bases at J, with 6 bases between the two ends.

The V and J genes are TRBV27 and TRBJ1-1; TRBD1 is a possible D gene (6 bases). Germline loops: CDR1 MNHEY, CDR2 SMNVEV (reference sequence). The CDR3 is 14 amino acids. The V gene lost 3 bases and the J gene lost 4 bases, with 12 bases spanning the gap. The CDR3 nucleotides are TGTGCCAGCAGTTTCCGGGGGCTTGGCACTGAAGCTTTCTTT. It is translated as CASSFRGLGTEAFF.

V is TRBV29-1 and J is TRBJ2-5; TRBD2 matches at 9 bases. J lost 3 bases, V lost 5 bases, and 13 bases had no gene match. CDR3 length: 16 residues. The germline gives CDR1 SQVTM, CDR2 ANQGSEA. The CDR3 region is CSVRGLAVDLEETQYF. The CDR3 bases are TGCAGCGTTCGGGGACTAGCCGTGGACTTGGAAGAGACCCAGTACTTC.

The rearrangement uses TRBV11-1 and TRBJ1-1; no reliable D call. Trimming removed 2 bases from V and 0 bases from J, with 7 bases in between. CDR1 is SGHAT and CDR2 is FQDESV in the germline V gene (reference sequence). The CDR3 has 14 residues. The CDR3 DNA is TGTGCCAGCAGCTTAAAGTTTGTGAACACTGAAGCTTTCTTT. This codes for CASSLKFVNTEAFF.

The CDR3 DNA is TGTGCCAGCAGTCGCGGGACAAACAATGAGCAGTTCTTC. Encoded protein: CASSRGTNNEQFF. This chain links TRBV12-3 or TRBV12-4 with TRBJ2-1, with D possibly being TRBD1 or TRBD2 (6 bases each). With 5 bases removed from V and 5 bases from J, the gap between germline ends came to 10 bases. The CDR3 is made up of 13 amino acids.

This clone was seen more than once but under ten times. The rearrangement uses TRBV7-3 and TRBJ2-7; 9 bases line up with TRBD1. This CDR3 contains 15 residues. Trimming at V came to 2 bases and at J to 2 bases, leaving 4 bases not matched to a gene. The germline V gene encodes CDR1 SGHTA and CDR2 FQGTGA. The CDR3 coding sequence is TGTGCCAGCAGCTTAGGACAGGGGCACGCCTACGAGCAGTACTTC. This sequence encodes CASSLGQGHAYEQYF.

In this sample, this clone turned up once. The rearrangement joins TRBV24-1 to TRBJ2-1, with D possibly being TRBD2 (5 bases). Per germline, CDR1 KGHDR and CDR2 SFDVKD. V lost 1 base, J lost 6 bases, and 15 bases lay in between. The CDR3 totals 16 residues. The CDR3 bases are TGTGCCACCAGTGATTTCTCGCGGGCTTGGGGCAATGAGCAGTTCTTC. It is translated as CATSDFSRAWGNEQFF.

The chain couples TRBV6-5 to TRBJ1-2, with unresolved D. The CDR3 loop spans 15 amino acids. Trimming pared 7 bases from V and 4 bases from J, leaving 19 bases between. Germline V lookup: CDR1 MNHEY, CDR2 SVGAGI. The CDR3 spells CASTVSAPEIYGYTF. CDR3 nucleotide sequence: TGTGCCAGCACCGTCTCAGCCCCCGAAATCTATGGCTACACCTTC.

The V gene is TRBV6-4, the J gene TRBJ1-2; weak D call: TRBD1 (5 bases). CDR3 size: 13 residues. Germline V CDR1 and CDR2: MRHNA, SNTAGT. Deletions cut 2 bases from V and 8 bases from J, with 12 bases between. In nucleotides, the CDR3 is TGTGCCAGCAGTGACGGCCAGGGTTTAGGCTACACCTTC. This encodes CASSDGQGLGYTF.

The rearrangement uses TRBV2 and TRBJ2-2; D is perhaps TRBD1 (6 bases). The CDR3 covers 14 residues. The ends were cut back, 4 bases at V and 4 bases at J, with 10 bases in the middle. Germline CDR1 and CDR2: SNHLY and FYNNEI. The CDR3: CASSGTETTGELFF. CDR3 nucleotides: TGTGCCAGCAGTGGGACAGAAACCACCGGGGAGCTGTTTTTT.

The rearrangement uses TRBV6-5 and TRBJ1-2, with D possibly matching TRBD1 (6 bases). The CDR3 runs 14 residues. V lost 5 bases and J 5 bases, leaving 15 bases between the germline ends. The germline V gene encodes CDR1 MNHEY and CDR2 SVGAGI. DNA for the CDR3: TGTGCCAGCAGTCGGACAGAACTCACTTATGGCTACACCTTC. Amino acids: CASSRTELTYGYTF.

The chain joins TRBV25-1 to TRBJ1-2; D is undetermined. Germline lookup yields CDR1 MGHDK and CDR2 SYGVNS. This CDR3 is 11 amino acids long. Trimming removed 2 bases from V and 7 bases from J, with 5 bases in between. The CDR3 here is CASSERLGYTF. In nucleotides, the CDR3 is TGTGCCAGCAGTGAACGTCTTGGCTACACCTTC.

In this sample, this clone turned up a few times. This sequence joins TRBV5-4 and TRBJ2-7, with 9 bases fitting TRBD2. The CDR3 covers 14 residues. Germline V lookup: CDR1 SGHNT, CDR2 YYREEE (reference sequence). Losses at the gene ends were 3 bases for V and 5 bases for J; bases not matched to a gene: 6. CDR3 sequence (DNA): TGTGCCAGCAGCTCGCGGGGGGGTACCCACGAGCAGTACTTC. Its translation: CASSSRGGTHEQYF.

V and J are TRBV6-5 and TRBJ1-1; 7 bases align to TRBD1. CDR3 length: 16 amino acids. The germline gives CDR1 MNHEY, CDR2 SVGAGI. V lost 4 bases, J lost 2 bases, and 10 bases stayed unmatched. CDR3 coding DNA: TGTGCCAGCAGTTTCCTAGGGACAGCCATCAACACTGAAGCTTTCTTT. This translates into CASSFLGTAINTEAFF.

This clone showed up just once. The chain couples TRBV9 to TRBJ1-1; D gene ambiguous. The V end was cut by 0 bases, the J end by 0 bases, with 9 bases between. The germline V gene encodes CDR1 SGDLS and CDR2 YYNGEE. There are 15 residues in the CDR3. CDR3 region: CASSVGPGVNTEAFF. The CDR3 DNA sequence: TGTGCCAGCAGCGTAGGTCCGGGAGTGAACACTGAAGCTTTCTTT.

The chain recombines TRBV5-1 with TRBJ1-5; D unclear. CDR1 and CDR2 from the germline V gene are SGHRS and YFSETQ. The CDR3 is 13 residues long. Trimming pared 0 bases from V and 7 bases from J, leaving 8 bases between. This CDR3 reads CASSLGVGQPQHF. The CDR3 nucleotides are TGCGCCAGCAGCTTGGGGGTTGGCCAGCCCCAGCATTTT.